One and the same sample provided the 25 T cell receptor beta chains below, sequenced in a study of CXCR3-negative and CXCR3-positive naive CD8 T cells. Study-wide results and limits: CXCR3-expressing naive cells carried TRB CDR3s more hydrophobic than those of CXCR3-negative naive cells.

Their antigens are not known. Through 5' RACE with UMI labels, the TRB cDNA libraries were prepared. TCRdb reprocessed the 5' RACE reads and reports one entry per CDR3 protein, with no DNA. This sample's table reports about 120,000 distinct CDR3 sequences. Input material: naive CXCR3+ CD8+ T cells from blood. Subset described: CD45RO-CCR7+CD27+CD95- naive CD8+ T cells expressing CXCR3 (TNR3+). The receptors were gathered from a human donor in good health. Some clones in this sample may be carry-over from other donors' samples.

The gene calls are TRBV28 and TRBJ2-3. Looked up from germline, CDR1 is MDHEN and CDR2 is SYDVKM. This CDR3 is built from 15 residues. CDR3 amino acids: CATIRTGSSTDTQYF.

V and J are TRBV20-1 and TRBJ2-1. Per germline, CDR1 DFQATT and CDR2 SNEGSKA (reference sequence). The CDR3 consists of 18 residues. CDR3 protein: CSADGFSSGGNSYNEQFF.

The chain recombines TRBV4-1 with TRBJ1-1; checking the TCRdb D call of TRBD1 is not possible without DNA. The CDR3 is made up of 16 amino acids. Germline V lookup: CDR1 MGHRA, CDR2 YSYEKL. The CDR3 region is CASSQEGTAYATEAFF.

The chain couples TRBV10-3 to TRBJ2-3; the D call from TCRdb, TRBD1, cannot be confirmed without DNA. Germline V CDR1 and CDR2: ENHRY, SYGVKD. This CDR3 contains 15 residues. The CDR3 region is CAIRSPGRAEDTQYF.

The chain combines TRBV11-2 with TRBJ2-1; TCRdb calls TRBD1, which cannot be checked without DNA. Germline V gives CDR1 SGHAT, CDR2 FQNNGV. The CDR3 loop spans 13 amino acids. The CDR3 here is CASSLGDAGEQFF.

This chain uses TRBV7-3 with TRBJ2-2; TCRdb's D gene call, TRBD2, goes unchecked for lack of DNA. The CDR3 length is 18 residues. From germline, CDR1 is SGHTA and CDR2 FQGTGA. The CDR3 here is CASSLGSTSGLETGELFF.

The rearrangement uses TRBV28 and TRBJ1-2; no DNA is available, so the TRBD1 call from TCRdb remains unchecked. This CDR3 is built from 14 residues. Germline assignment: CDR1 MDHEN and CDR2 SYDVKM. CDR3 region: CASSFRGWGYGYTF.

The V call is TRBV5-1, the J call TRBJ2-2. CDR3 size: 12 residues. Germline CDR1 is SGHRS and CDR2 is YFSETQ. The CDR3 here is CASSLGGGELFF.

The chain carries TRBV7-9 and TRBJ2-3. Germline V CDR1 and CDR2: SEHNR, FQNEAQ (reference sequence). The CDR3 loop spans 13 amino acids. The CDR3 loop is CASELADADTQYF.

The chain couples TRBV7-2 to TRBJ2-3; the TCRdb call, TRBD1, lacks DNA for checking. The CDR3 sequence is 13 residues long. Germline V lookup: CDR1 SGHTA, CDR2 FQGNSA. CDR3 sequence: CASRFPGADTQYF.

This chain links TRBV9 with TRBJ1-2; absent DNA, TCRdb's TRBD1 call cannot be checked. CDR1 and CDR2 (germline): SGDLS, YYNGEE. The CDR3 covers 13 residues. The chain's CDR3 is CASSGGGYYGYTF.

The rearrangement uses TRBV11-3 and TRBJ2-7; TCRdb's assignment of TRBD1 cannot be checked, as there is no DNA. Germline CDR1 and CDR2: SGHNT and YENEEA. The CDR3 spans 13 residues. The CDR3 loop reads CASSYGTGYEQYF. Looking up the rest from reference TRBV11-3 and TRBJ2-7 gives the full variable domain: EAGVVQSPRYKIIEKKQPVAFWCNPISGHNTLYWYLQNLGQGPELLIRYENEEAVDDSQLPKDRFSAERLKGVDSTLKIQPAELGDSAVYLCASSYGTGYEQYFGPGTRLTVT.

This rearrangement joins TRBV12-3 or TRBV12-4 to TRBJ2-7; the D call of TRBD1 rests on TCRdb alone, since no DNA is present to check it. The CDR3 is 18 amino acids. CDR3 residues: CASSLGGLFPGENYEQYF.

V is TRBV5-5 and J is TRBJ2-5; no DNA is available, so the TRBD1 call from TCRdb remains unchecked. The length of the CDR3 is 15 residues. CDR1 is SGHKS and CDR2 is YYEKEE in the germline V gene (reference sequence). CDR3 in amino acids: CASSSVRETGETQYF.

This chain links TRBV5-6 with TRBJ2-7; checking the TCRdb D call of TRBD2 is not possible without DNA. The CDR3 loop spans 16 amino acids. Germline CDR1 and CDR2: SGHDT and YYEEEE. CDR3 loop: CASSLGSTSGVYEQYF. The full variable domain, with the rest looked up from reference TRBV5-6 and TRBJ2-7, is DAGVTQSPTHLIKTRGQQVTLRCSPKSGHDTVSWYQQALGQGPQFIFQYYEEEERQRGNFPDRFSGHQFPNYSSELNVNALLLGDSALYLCASSLGSTSGVYEQYFGPGTRLTVT.

The rearrangement links TRBV25-1 to TRBJ1-1; without DNA, the TCRdb call of TRBD1 cannot be checked. This CDR3 is built from 13 residues. Germline V CDR1 and CDR2: MGHDK, SYGVNS. CDR3 protein: CASTPGGNTEAFF.

The chain combines TRBV28 with TRBJ2-7. This CDR3 region has 16 residues. Looked up from germline, CDR1 is MDHEN and CDR2 is SYDVKM. The chain's CDR3 is CASSLAGQVFSYDQYF.

This rearrangement joins TRBV7-9 to TRBJ2-1; TCRdb indicates TRBD1, and absent DNA this call remains unverified. Germline assignment: CDR1 SEHNR and CDR2 FQNEAQ (reference sequence). CDR3 length: 15 amino acids. The CDR3 sequence is CASSLFGTGYNEQFF.

This chain's CDR3 is CASSLVSGSYEQYF. The chain combines TRBV13 with TRBJ2-7; TCRdb selects TRBD1, and the lack of DNA leaves this call unchecked. The CDR3 spans 14 residues. Germline V gene data show CDR1 as PRHDT and CDR2 as FYEKMQ (reference sequence).

The genes are TRBV27 and TRBJ1-2; TCRdb calls TRBD1, which cannot be checked without DNA. Germline CDR1 and CDR2: MNHEY and SMNVEV (reference sequence). This CDR3 has 15 residues. Here the CDR3 reads CASSPRQGMDYGYTF.

V is TRBV20-1 and J is TRBJ2-7; the TCRdb D gene call, TRBD2, has no DNA to confirm it. The CDR3 spans 17 residues. The germline CDR1 and CDR2 sequences are DFQATT and SNEGSKA (reference sequence). The CDR3 loop reads CSARDRAAITSWSEQYF.

V is TRBV29-1 and J is TRBJ1-1. This CDR3 is built from 12 residues. The germline gives CDR1 SQVTM, CDR2 ANQGSEA. The CDR3 is CSVEGGGREAFF.

This chain links TRBV10-2 with TRBJ2-7; TCRdb names TRBD1, which stays unverified in the absence of DNA. The CDR3 covers 16 residues. The germline V gene encodes CDR1 WSHSY and CDR2 SAAADI. The chain's CDR3 is CASSFPGTGGSYEQYF.

V usage is TRBV28 and J usage is TRBJ2-1; TCRdb's D gene call, TRBD1, goes unchecked for lack of DNA. The V gene's germline CDR1 is MDHEN and CDR2 SYDVKM. CDR3 length equals 17 residues. CDR3: CASRTRPSKGFYNEQFF.

The rearrangement links TRBV5-6 to TRBJ1-4. Per the germline V gene, CDR1 is SGHDT and CDR2 is YYEEEE. The CDR3 covers 13 residues. The chain's CDR3 is CASSQGTAEKLFF.